Presented here are 28 T cell receptor beta chains from one specimen sequenced in a study of vaccination and CD4 T cells after COVID-19 (dated by TCRdb to the early 2020s). The antigens for these receptors are not known. The sample's treatment or condition label, in plain terms: approximately nine-day PBMC culture with coronavirus spike peptide pools or control peptides (ViraFEST assay). Library construction relied on PCR. For sequencing, an Illumina iSeq 100 was employed. DNA from cultured CD4+ T cells was subjected to TCR sequencing with the Oncomine TCR Beta short-read assay at the Johns Hopkins FTIC core. TCRdb trimmed the raw reads at Q25, called clones with MiXCR and kept productive beta chains. Every entry covers one CDR3 protein and lists the most common genes and DNA from its rows. The sample yields about 12,000 distinct CDR3 sequences; approximately 60% were counted once. More than 13% of the sample belongs to the ten largest clones.

The sample taken for sequencing was CD4+ T cells from blood, cultured in vitro. The receptors come from a human donor who had recovered from COVID-19.

This clonotype has only one observation. The genes are TRBV27 and TRBJ2-1, with D possibly called TRBD1 or TRBD2 (5 bases each). The germline gives CDR1 MNHEY, CDR2 SMNVEV (reference sequence). The CDR3 sequence is 14 residues long. Between the trimmed V and J ends, which lost 3 bases and 3 bases, there was a span of 9 bases. DNA for the CDR3: TGTGCCAGCAGTTTCGGTGGGGGCTACAATGAGCAGTTCTTC. This encodes CASSFGGGYNEQFF.

The rearrangement uses TRBV13 and TRBJ2-3; D gene uncertain. The CDR3 consists of 13 residues. V was pared by 6 bases and J by 1 base, with 8 bases between. From germline, CDR1 is PRHDT and CDR2 FYEKMQ (reference sequence). CDR3 loop: CASRATGTDTQYF. In nucleotides, the CDR3 is TGTGCCAGCAGGGCAACGGGCACAGATACGCAGTATTTT.

This sequence joins TRBV5-1 and TRBJ1-2, with a weak D call TRBD1 (5 bases). The germline CDR1 and CDR2 sequences are SGHRS and YFSETQ. This CDR3 has 14 residues. Trimming stripped 4 bases from V and 3 bases from J, with 13 bases between. The CDR3 spells CASSTSTGDYGYTF. The CDR3 coding sequence is TGCGCCAGCAGCACATCAACAGGTGACTATGGCTACACCTTC.

The genes are TRBV6-1 and TRBJ1-2, with D unclear. CDR1 MNHNS and CDR2 SASEGT come from the germline V gene. There are 14 residues in the CDR3. V lost 7 bases to trimming and J lost 4 bases, with 16 bases between them. The CDR3 DNA reads as TGTGCCAGCACTCCGGTGTTTGGGATCTATGGCTACACCTTC. This gives the protein CASTPVFGIYGYTF.

V gene TRBV11-3 combines with J gene TRBJ2-2; weak D call: TRBD1 (6 bases). The V end lost 5 bases, the J end lost 7 bases, and 14 bases lay between the germline ends. Per the germline V gene, CDR1 is SGHNT and CDR2 is YENEEA. The CDR3 sequence is 14 residues long. CDR3 amino acids: CASSATGPGGELFF. CDR3 in DNA: TGTGCCAGCAGCGCAACAGGGCCGGGCGGGGAGCTGTTTTTT.

This clonotype was seen a single time. V and J are TRBV2 and TRBJ2-5, with 7 nucleotides matching TRBD1. The CDR3 covers 14 residues. Germline V gives CDR1 SNHLY, CDR2 FYNNEI. V lost 6 bases and J lost 10; bases outside the gene matches: 14. The chain's CDR3 is CASSRTGVPGIQYF. The CDR3 DNA is TGTGCCAGCAGCCGGACAGGCGTACCCGGTATCCAGTACTTC.

The chain is built from TRBV7-2 and TRBJ2-5; D perhaps matches TRBD1 (5 bases). V was cut by 5 bases and J by 5 bases, with 9 bases left in between. Germline CDR1 reads SGHTA; CDR2 reads FQGNSA. The CDR3 is made up of 12 amino acids. The CDR3 region is CASSPQGETQYF. The DNA of the CDR3 is TGTGCCAGCAGCCCTCAGGGTGAGACCCAGTACTTC.

The CDR3 coding sequence is TGTGCCAGCAGCTTAAGTAGGGGACACACAGATACGCAGTATTTT. Translating gives CASSLSRGHTDTQYF. The chain couples TRBV7-3 to TRBJ2-3, with D maybe TRBD1 (6 bases). The CDR3 runs to 15 residues. V dropped 1 base and J dropped 2 bases, with 10 bases sitting between them. Germline loops: CDR1 SGHTA, CDR2 FQGTGA.

The rearrangement joins TRBV6-1 to TRBJ2-5; 9 bases agree with TRBD1. The CDR3 sequence is 15 residues long. In germline, CDR1 is MNHNS, CDR2 SASEGT. J was trimmed by 5 bases and V by 5 bases; bases with no gene match: 9. CDR3 nucleotides: TGTGCCAGCAGTCCGGACAGGGGTTATCGTGAGACCCAGTACTTC. Translation gives CASSPDRGYRETQYF.

This clonotype came up a few times. Here the CDR3 DNA reads TGCAGTGCTAGGAGGTCCGAAATGGGTTCCTACGAGCAGTACTTC. Protein sequence: CSARRSEMGSYEQYF. V gene TRBV20-1 combines with J gene TRBJ2-7; D gene ambiguous. Trimming left V 3 bases short and J 1 base short, with 16 bases between. The CDR3 has 15 amino acids. Germline loops: CDR1 DFQATT, CDR2 SNEGSKA (reference sequence).

This clonotype was detected only a few times. The rearrangement links TRBV20-1 to TRBJ1-1; D remains unclear. Germline V gene lookup returns CDR1 DFQATT and CDR2 SNEGSKA (reference sequence). There are 17 residues in the CDR3. The V end lost 0 bases, the J end lost 10 bases, and 27 bases lay between the germline ends. The CDR3 bases are TGCAGTGCTAGAGATCCGATATTCGTTCGGGGTAACCGCCTAGCTTTCTTT. The encoded protein is CSARDPIFVRGNRLAFF.

The chain couples TRBV7-8 to TRBJ2-5, with a tentative D call TRBD1 (6 bases). The CDR3 loop spans 15 amino acids. V was trimmed by 5 bases and J by 1 base, leaving 14 bases between them. The V gene's germline CDR1 is SGHVS and CDR2 FQNEAQ. The CDR3 bases are TGTGCCAGCAGCCGACAGGTGGGCTCCCAAGAGACCCAGTACTTC. Protein product: CASSRQVGSQETQYF. Full variable domain (outside the CDR3, taken from reference TRBV7-8 and TRBJ2-5): GAGVSQSPRYKVAKRGQDVALRCDPISGHVSLFWYQQALGQGPEFLTYFQNEAQLDKSGLPSDRFFAERPEGSVSTLKIQRTQQEDSAVYLCASSRQVGSQETQYFGPGTRLLVL.

The CDR3 DNA reads as TGTGCCTGGACTTATCGGGGTCGAGGACAGTATAATTCACCCCTCCACTTT. Its translation: CAWTYRGRGQYNSPLHF. The chain joins TRBV30 to TRBJ1-6; tentative D call: TRBD1 (6 bases). The CDR3 is made up of 17 amino acids. Germline V CDR1 and CDR2: GTSNPN, SVGIG (reference sequence). V was cut by 4 bases and J by 4 bases, with 20 bases left in between.

The sample holds a few counts of this clonotype. This rearrangement joins TRBV20-1 to TRBJ1-5, with D tentatively TRBD1 (5 bases). CDR1 is DFQATT, CDR2 SNEGSKA, per germline (reference sequence). CDR3 length: 13 residues. Trimming left V 3 bases short and J 0 bases short, with 6 bases between. The CDR3 here is CSASQGSNQPQHF. CDR3 nucleotides: TGCAGTGCTAGTCAGGGTAGCAATCAGCCCCAGCATTTT.

The sample holds a few counts of this clonotype. The chain carries TRBV2 and TRBJ1-5; 7 bases map to TRBD1. J was trimmed by 0 bases and V by 6 bases; bases with no gene match: 2. The germline V gene encodes CDR1 SNHLY and CDR2 FYNNEI. The CDR3 extends over 14 amino acids. CDR3 bases: TGTGCCAGCAGACAGGGGACTAGCAATCAGCCCCAGCATTTT. Encoded protein: CASRQGTSNQPQHF.

This chain connects TRBV27 to TRBJ1-2, with D hard to call. The CDR3 has 15 amino acids. Trimming pared 7 bases from V and 1 base from J, leaving 16 bases between. Per germline, CDR1 MNHEY and CDR2 SMNVEV (reference sequence). The CDR3: CASKGPPGHNYGYTF. The CDR3 region has the DNA TGTGCCAGCAAGGGTCCTCCCGGCCATAACTATGGCTACACCTTC.

The chain links TRBV27 to TRBJ2-1; TRBD2 might be the D (7 bases). Germline V gene sequence: CDR1 MNHEY, CDR2 SMNVEV (reference sequence). The CDR3 is made up of 13 amino acids. Trimming removed 6 bases at V and 9 bases at J, with 15 bases between. DNA of the CDR3: TGTGCCAGCAGATCCGGGGGGCTCGTTGAGCAGTTCTTC. Amino acid sequence: CASRSGGLVEQFF.

The chain has TRBV7-2 and TRBJ2-2; D is undetermined. V was trimmed by 5 bases and J by 3 bases, leaving 10 bases between them. CDR1 SGHTA and CDR2 FQGNSA come from the germline V gene. This CDR3 has 14 amino acids. CDR3 loop: CASSPVQDTGELFF. In nucleotides, the CDR3 is TGTGCCAGCAGCCCCGTTCAGGACACCGGGGAGCTGTTTTTT. The whole variable domain, filled in from reference TRBV7-2 and TRBJ2-2, reads GAGVSQSPSNKVTEKGKDVELRCDPISGHTALYWYRQSLGQGLEFLIYFQGNSAPDKSGLPSDRFSAERTGGSVSTLTIQRTQQEDSAVYLCASSPVQDTGELFFGEGSRLTVL.

This clonotype was recorded only once. This chain uses TRBV12-3 or TRBV12-4 with TRBJ2-7; 8 nucleotides align to TRBD2. The V and J ends lost 6 bases and 4 bases, in that order; junction bases with no gene match: 8. This CDR3 region has 14 residues. The CDR3 sequence is CASSRGGGKYEQYF. As DNA, the CDR3 is TGTGCCAGCAGCCGGGGGGGCGGGAAATACGAGCAGTACTTC.

This clonotype was counted once. V usage is TRBV19 and J usage is TRBJ2-7; TRBD1 matches at 10 bases. V lost 3 bases and J lost 3; bases outside the gene matches: 5. Germline CDR1 is LNHDA and CDR2 is SQIVND (reference sequence). The CDR3 sequence is 15 residues long. In DNA form, the CDR3 reads TGTGCCAGTAGTATCGGGACAGGGGCTCTCTACGAGCAGTACTTC. Translated, it gives CASSIGTGALYEQYF.

This chain links TRBV19 with TRBJ1-2, with D hard to call. CDR1 and CDR2 from the germline V gene are LNHDA and SQIVND (reference sequence). The V gene lost 1 base and the J gene lost 2 bases, with 14 bases spanning the gap. This CDR3 has 16 residues. The chain's CDR3 is CASSIAGGRTNYGYTF. In DNA, the CDR3 is TGTGCCAGTAGTATAGCTGGTGGCAGGACCAACTATGGCTACACCTTC.

The chain is built from TRBV7-9 and TRBJ1-2; D gene uncertain. The length of the CDR3 is 12 residues. V was cut by 1 base and J by 8 bases, with 8 bases left in between. The V gene's germline CDR1 is SEHNR and CDR2 FQNEAQ (reference sequence). The CDR3 nucleotides read TGTGCCAGCAGCTTAGGGGAGGGCGGCTACACCTTC. The encoded protein is CASSLGEGGYTF.

This clonotype is labeled large. V usage is TRBV20-1 and J usage is TRBJ1-1; 7 nucleotides line up with TRBD1. The V and J ends lost 6 bases and 11 bases, in that order; junction bases with no gene match: 15. The CDR3 consists of 13 residues. Germline values: CDR1 DFQATT, CDR2 SNEGSKA (reference sequence). CDR3 sequence reads: CSANLRQGGSAFF. CDR3 sequence (DNA): TGCAGTGCAAACCTAAGACAGGGCGGATCGGCTTTCTTT.

The chain joins TRBV7-2 to TRBJ1-2; 7 nucleotides line up with TRBD1. Unmatched junction bases numbered 7, after V lost 6 bases and J lost 3 bases. The CDR3 has 14 amino acids. From germline, CDR1 is SGHTA and CDR2 FQGNSA. The DNA of the CDR3 is TGTGCCAGCAGGCGACAGGGTGGTGACTATGGCTACACCTTC. This translates into CASRRQGGDYGYTF.

This chain joins TRBV12-3 or TRBV12-4 and TRBJ1-1; D is possibly TRBD1 (5 bases). The length of the CDR3 is 14 residues. V dropped 5 bases and J dropped 4 bases, with 14 bases sitting between them. The CDR3 DNA reads as TGTGCCAGCAGTAAGGTGGGTGGGGGCACTGAAGCTTTCTTT. This encodes CASSKVGGGTEAFF.

The chain joins TRBV6-2 or TRBV6-3 to TRBJ2-2, with 8 bases that match TRBD2. From germline, CDR1 is MNHEY and CDR2 SVGEGT. This CDR3 comprises 16 residues. Germline trimming cut 6 bases from V and 4 bases from J; bases unmatched to any gene: 10. CDR3 sequence reads: CASSRNTGGATGELFF. For the CDR3, the DNA is TGTGCCAGCAGCCGGAACACGGGGGGGGCCACCGGGGAGCTGTTTTTT.

This clonotype was found once. This sequence joins TRBV12-3 or TRBV12-4 and TRBJ2-5, with a possible D match to TRBD1 (5 bases). V lost 5 bases, J lost 1 base, and 17 bases lay in between. This CDR3 has 16 amino acids. The CDR3 here is CASSLAQGKVQETQYF. Here the CDR3 DNA reads TGTGCCAGCAGTCTGGCCCAGGGAAAGGTCCAAGAGACCCAGTACTTC.

The rearrangement joins TRBV5-1 to TRBJ2-1; TRBD1 is a possible D gene (7 bases). The CDR3 has 17 amino acids. The V end lost 1 base, the J end lost 3 bases, and 17 bases lay between the germline ends. Germline values: CDR1 SGHRS, CDR2 YFSETQ. The CDR3 loop reads CASSLNREDRFYNEQFF. In DNA form, the CDR3 reads TGCGCCAGCAGCTTGAACAGGGAGGACAGGTTCTACAATGAGCAGTTCTTC.